This TCR beta chain was captured in a study of regulatory T cells in long-lasting Graves disease. Overall study: In persistent Graves' disease, antithyroid drugs had been taken for over 5 years and TSH receptor antibodies stayed positive. General study findings and limits: The persistent group shared about 2,700 public clonotypes, more than the approximately 930 shared by new patients. Persistent disease favored TRBV28, TRBJ1-2 and TRBJ2-5.

Both iRepertoire HTBI primers and Arm-PCR of CDR3 regions were used to build the TCR beta libraries. TCRdb used MiXCR to reprocess the multiplex PCR reads, holding one entry per CDR3 protein. Of some 370,000 distinct CDR3 sequences in the sample, about a fifth were seen once. This clonotype showed up many times. Antigen: not known. CDR3 length equals 14 residues. The V gene lost 4 bases and the J gene lost 7 bases, with 13 bases spanning the gap. The time point was: persistent/refractory GD, antithyroid drugs over 5 years with positive TRAb. PBMC RNA was the source of the TCR library. This specimen consisted of peripheral blood mononuclear cells (PBMCs), obtained when the disease was refractory, from a patient treated with antithyroid drugs. The V gene is TRBV12-3 or TRBV12-4, the J gene TRBJ2-2; no definite D call. This clonotype was sampled from a female donor with Graves disease. The CDR3, as DNA: TGTGCCAGCAGTTCCCAGGAGCTCGGCGGGGAGCTGTTTTTT. Protein: CASSSQELGGELFF.